The 19 T cell receptor beta chains in this list originate from one sample, sequenced in a study of control samples from healthy donors and cancer patients. Clones were read by immunoSEQ multiplex PCR, and TCRdb kept only the in-frame ones, dropping some. The repertoire holds about 160,000 clones, with approximately 94% as singletons. The sequenced material came from PBMCs. All receptors derive from a man aged 60-69 years with colorectal cancer.

This chain links TRBV12-3 or TRBV12-4 with TRBJ1-2; possible D gene TRBD1, 6 bases. The CDR3 sequence is 11 residues long. The V end lost 8 bases, the J end lost 6 bases, and 10 bases lay between the germline ends. Here the CDR3 DNA reads TGTGCCAGCGGGGGGGCGGATGGCTACACCTTC. Protein sequence: CASGGADGYTF.

This chain links TRBV19 with TRBJ2-5; weak D call: TRBD2 (7 bases). Deletions cut 4 bases from V and 5 bases from J, with 14 bases between. This CDR3 has 14 amino acids. The germline V gene encodes CDR1 LNHDA and CDR2 SQIVND (reference sequence). The CDR3 nucleotides are TGTGCCAGTAGTAGCACGCGGGGGCGTGAGACCCAGTACTTC. Translated: CASSSTRGRETQYF.

The chain couples TRBV7-2 to TRBJ2-3, with 14 nucleotides matching TRBD2. With 5 bases clipped from V and 2 bases from J, the junction kept 3 bases outside the gene matches. Germline-derived CDR1 and CDR2 are SGHTA and FQGNSA. CDR3 length equals 16 residues. CDR3 sequence (DNA): TGTGCCAGCAGCCCGGGACTAGCGGGGGACACAGATACGCAGTATTTT. It translates to CASSPGLAGDTDTQYF.

V is TRBV7-2 and J is TRBJ1-1, with a weak D call TRBD1 (5 bases). Germline CDR1 and CDR2: SGHTA and FQGNSA. Trimming cost V 0 bases and J 12 bases, with 14 bases left between them. The CDR3 is 13 residues long. CDR3 coding DNA: TGTGCCAGCAGCTTAGCGTCGGGGCCGGAACCTTTCTTT. Its protein is CASSLASGPEPFF.

This chain joins TRBV20-1 and TRBJ2-7; a possible D gene is TRBD2 (5 bases). The germline V gene encodes CDR1 DFQATT and CDR2 SNEGSKA (reference sequence). The V gene lost 6 bases and the J gene lost 4 bases, with 10 bases spanning the gap. The CDR3 covers 11 residues. This CDR3 reads CSASGRYEQYF. Here the CDR3 DNA reads TGCAGTGCAAGCGGCCGATACGAGCAGTACTTC.

The chain recombines TRBV10-3 with TRBJ2-7, with TRBD1 matching over 9 bases. CDR3 length: 13 amino acids. Germline CDR1 and CDR2: ENHRY and SYGVKD. The V gene end was trimmed by 7 bases and the J gene end by 5 bases; junction bases not matched to a gene: 6. This CDR3 reads CAITRTGANEQYF. The CDR3, as DNA: TGTGCCATCACCCGGACAGGGGCCAACGAGCAGTACTTC.

The chain combines TRBV5-6 with TRBJ1-1, with 7 bases lining up with TRBD1. Germline V gene sequence: CDR1 SGHDT, CDR2 YYEEEE. The CDR3 spans 15 residues. With V trimmed by 2 bases and J by 6 bases, 10 bases remained unmatched. The DNA for the CDR3 is TGTGCCAGCAGCTTACATGTAGGGGGCTGGGCTGAAGCTTTCTTT. Translation gives CASSLHVGGWAEAFF.

The chain uses TRBV9 and TRBJ2-2; D uncertain. The CDR3 length is 15 residues. V shed 0 bases and J shed 0 bases, with 6 bases lying between them. Germline lookup yields CDR1 SGDLS and CDR2 YYNGEE. CDR3 sequence reads: CASSVADPNTGELFF. The CDR3 DNA reads TGTGCCAGCAGCGTAGCCGATCCGAACACCGGGGAGCTGTTTTTT.

Only a few counts were recorded for this clone. Here the CDR3 DNA reads TGCGCCAGCAGCCGCGGGACAGGGGGAAATCAGCCCCAGCATTTT. Translation: CASSRGTGGNQPQHF. The chain employs TRBV4-3 and TRBJ1-5, with TRBD1 matching 11 bases. Germline loops: CDR1 LGHNA, CDR2 YSLEER. V dropped 4 bases and J dropped 4; count of bases not matched to a gene: 3. The CDR3 has 15 amino acids.

J is TRBJ2-1 and V is TRBV5-1; D gene unclear. The CDR3 has 14 residues. The germline V gene encodes CDR1 SGHRS and CDR2 YFSETQ. Trimming removed 6 bases at V and 6 bases at J, with 16 bases between. CDR3 nucleotide sequence: TGCGCCAGCAACAGACTCCTTACTCCCAATGAGCAGTTCTTC. It encodes CASNRLLTPNEQFF. Combining the CDR3 with reference TRBV5-1 and TRBJ2-1 gives the whole variable domain KAGVTQTPRYLIKTRGQQVTLSCSPISGHRSVSWYQQTPGQGLQFLFEYFSETQRNKGNFPGRFSGRQFSNSRSEMNVSTLELGDSALYLCASNRLLTPNEQFFGPGTRLTVL.

This chain joins TRBV11-2 and TRBJ2-5; 8 bases agree with TRBD2. After removal of 3 bases from V and 5 bases from J, the junction contained 2 bases not matched to a gene. Germline CDR1 and CDR2: SGHAT and FQNNGV. CDR3 length equals 13 residues. CDR3 in amino acids: CASSLGLGETQYF. CDR3 bases: TGTGCCAGCAGCTTGGGACTAGGGGAGACCCAGTACTTC. Supplemented by reference TRBV11-2 and TRBJ2-5, the full variable domain reads EAGVAQSPRYKIIEKRQSVAFWCNPISGHATLYWYQQILGQGPKLLIQFQNNGVVDDSQLPKDRFSAERLKGVDSTLKIQPAKLEDSAVYLCASSLGLGETQYFGPGTRLLVL.

The chain combines TRBV24-1 with TRBJ1-1; 8 nucleotides align to TRBD1. V was clipped by 4 bases and J by 10 bases; unmatched bases: 7. The CDR3 has 13 residues. Germline V gene data show CDR1 as KGHDR and CDR2 as SFDVKD. This CDR3 reads CATSEGGGTGAFF. The CDR3 region has the DNA TGTGCCACCAGTGAGGGGGGCGGGACAGGAGCTTTCTTT.

This clone was recorded once. This chain uses TRBV6-1 with TRBJ1-1; D gene uncertain. Trimming took off 2 bases at V and 1 base at J, with 8 bases between the two ends. Germline V gene lookup returns CDR1 MNHNS and CDR2 SASEGT. The CDR3 covers 14 residues. The CDR3 spells CASSEQLPNTEAFF. In DNA form, the CDR3 reads TGTGCCAGCAGTGAACAGCTCCCGAACACTGAAGCTTTCTTT.

This rearrangement joins TRBV30 to TRBJ2-2, with TRBD2 as a possible D gene (6 bases). CDR3 length equals 14 residues. V dropped 4 bases and J dropped 4 bases, with 13 bases sitting between them. The germline CDR1 and CDR2 sequences are GTSNPN and SVGIG (reference sequence). This CDR3 reads CAWIGGLATGELFF. The DNA for the CDR3 is TGTGCCTGGATAGGAGGGTTAGCCACCGGGGAGCTGTTTTTT.

The rearrangement links TRBV15 to TRBJ1-3; D call uncertain. This CDR3 region has 16 residues. Trimming stripped 0 bases from V and 2 bases from J, with 11 bases between. Germline V gene sequence: CDR1 LNHNV, CDR2 YYDKDF (reference sequence). The CDR3 loop is CATSRDRLRTGNTIYF. The CDR3 nucleotides read TGTGCCACCAGCAGAGATCGGTTAAGGACTGGAAACACCATATATTTT.

This clone was detected once. J is TRBJ1-1 and V is TRBV10-3; 8 bases match TRBD1. Germline V gene data show CDR1 as ENHRY and CDR2 as SYGVKD. Trimming at V came to 4 bases and at J to 7 bases, leaving 11 bases not matched to a gene. This CDR3 is 15 amino acids long. The CDR3 region is CAISAADRASREAFF. Written as DNA, the CDR3 is TGTGCCATCAGTGCGGCGGACAGGGCATCTCGTGAAGCTTTCTTT.

This chain uses TRBV10-3 with TRBJ1-2; 10 bases are shared with TRBD1. This CDR3 region has 14 residues. The V gene end was trimmed by 4 bases and the J gene end by 6 bases; junction bases not matched to a gene: 5. Germline V gives CDR1 ENHRY, CDR2 SYGVKD. The CDR3 sequence is CAISASGTGDGYTF. CDR3 DNA: TGTGCCATCAGTGCCTCCGGGACAGGGGATGGCTACACCTTC.

This clone was detected once. J is TRBJ2-7 and V is TRBV27, with D perhaps matching TRBD1 or TRBD2 (5 bases each). In germline, CDR1 is MNHEY, CDR2 SMNVEV (reference sequence). Trimming cost V 6 bases and J 5 bases, with 17 bases left between them. The CDR3 totals 14 residues. The CDR3 protein is CASRSWGTEDEQYF. CDR3 coding DNA: TGTGCCAGCAGGAGCTGGGGGACCGAGGACGAGCAGTACTTC.

The gene calls are TRBV3-1 (or the pseudogene TRBV3-2) and TRBJ1-2; 9 positions agree with TRBD1. Germline V gene lookup returns CDR1 LGHDT and CDR2 YNNKEL (reference sequence). The CDR3 is made up of 14 amino acids. The junction had 7 bases not matched to a gene; V was cut back by 5 bases and J by 6 bases. The CDR3 loop reads CASSLGTGRDGYTF. In DNA, the CDR3 is TGTGCCAGCAGCTTGGGGACAGGGAGGGATGGCTACACCTTC.